These 13 T cell receptor beta chains share one sample of origin, sequenced in a study of identical twins. TCRdb used MiXCR to reprocess the 5' RACE reads, holding one entry per CDR3 protein. The sample lists about 530,000 distinct CDR3 sequences, approximately 20% seen once, with about 0.48% in the top ten. The data were also submitted as part of a second study, on yellow fever vaccine responses in identical twins.

The specimen sequenced was CD4+ T cells sorted from blood. Receptors were obtained from a woman aged 18-29 years in good health.

This clonotype was counted a few times. This chain links TRBV28 with TRBJ2-1; D remains unclear. The CDR3 is 12 amino acids. CDR1 MDHEN and CDR2 SYDVKM come from the germline V gene. The germline V and J ends were trimmed by 8 bases and 4 bases, with 9 bases remaining between them. This chain's CDR3 is CASVKAYNEQFF. In DNA, the CDR3 is TGTGCCAGCGTCAAGGCGTACAATGAGCAGTTCTTC.

This clonotype was seen only a few times. The gene calls are TRBV5-1 and TRBJ2-3; 7 bases agree with TRBD1. In germline, CDR1 is SGHRS, CDR2 YFSETQ. The ends lost 2 bases at V and 2 bases at J; junction bases unmatched: 5. The CDR3 contains 15 residues. For the CDR3, the DNA is TGCGCCAGCAGCTTATTGGGACAGACCACAGATACGCAGTATTTT. As protein: CASSLLGQTTDTQYF.

This chain joins TRBV9 and TRBJ2-5, with 7 bases lining up with TRBD2. V trimming: 0 bases; J trimming: 3 bases; junction bases outside the gene matches: 5. Germline CDR1 reads SGDLS; CDR2 reads YYNGEE. The CDR3 spans 15 residues. The CDR3 DNA reads as TGTGCCAGCAGCGTAGTTGCAGCGGGAAAAGAGACCCAGTACTTC. Protein sequence: CASSVVAAGKETQYF.

The chain couples TRBV6-1 to TRBJ2-3, with a possible D match to TRBD1 (6 bases). Germline V CDR1 and CDR2: MNHNS, SASEGT. The CDR3 loop spans 15 amino acids. With 3 bases removed from V and 0 bases from J, the gap between germline ends came to 10 bases. As DNA, the CDR3 is TGTGCCAGCAGTGACCCGACAGGCAGCACAGATACGCAGTATTTT. The encoded protein is CASSDPTGSTDTQYF.

This chain's CDR3 is CASSLDKNYNEQFF. The CDR3 DNA reads TGTGCCAGCAGCCTGGACAAGAACTACAATGAGCAGTTCTTC. The V and J genes are TRBV6-1 and TRBJ2-1; perhaps TRBD1 as D (5 bases). V was clipped by 6 bases and J by 3 bases, with 12 bases between them. This CDR3 is 14 amino acids long. The germline V gene encodes CDR1 MNHNS and CDR2 SASEGT.

There are a few counts of this clonotype. V is TRBV20-1 and J is TRBJ2-1, with D tentatively TRBD2 (6 bases). The CDR3 has 15 residues. The germline V gene has CDR1 DFQATT and CDR2 SNEGSKA (reference sequence). Trimming cost V 3 bases and J 7 bases, with 19 bases left between them. CDR3 bases: TGCAGTGCTAGGAGCTTAGCGGTGAGGGGAAATGAGCAGTTCTTC. Residues: CSARSLAVRGNEQFF.

This clonotype was detected ten times or more. This rearrangement joins TRBV24-1 to TRBJ2-1; D ambiguous. Germline-derived CDR1 and CDR2 are KGHDR and SFDVKD. Trimming took 1 base from V and 7 from J, leaving 13 bases between them. This CDR3 contains 15 residues. The chain's CDR3 is CATSDFGLPGNEQFF. The DNA for the CDR3 is TGTGCCACCAGTGATTTCGGCCTTCCTGGAAATGAGCAGTTCTTC.

In its sample, this clonotype was seen a few times. The rearrangement uses TRBV7-3 and TRBJ2-1; D not resolved. Trimming left V 4 bases short and J 5 bases short, with 9 bases between. This CDR3 has 13 amino acids. Germline V gives CDR1 SGHTA, CDR2 FQGTGA. The CDR3 DNA reads as TGTGCCAGCAGCTCCCACAGCGACAATGAGCAGTTCTTC. Translation gives CASSSHSDNEQFF. Full variable domain (remainder filled in from reference TRBV7-3 and TRBJ2-1): GAGVSQTPSNKVTEKGKYVELRCDPISGHTALYWYRQSLGQGPEFLIYFQGTGAADDSGLPNDRFFAVRPEGSVSTLKIQRTERGDSAVYLCASSSHSDNEQFFGPGTRLTVL.

This chain connects TRBV2 to TRBJ2-6; perhaps TRBD1 as D (6 bases). Germline values: CDR1 SNHLY, CDR2 FYNNEI. V gave up 7 bases and J gave up 2 bases, with 15 bases separating them. The CDR3 extends over 16 amino acids. The CDR3 bases are TGTGCCAGCACCCGGGGAAAGGGGGCTGGGGCCAACGTCCTGACTTTC. Translating gives CASTRGKGAGANVLTF.

This clonotype was recorded a few times. CDR3: CASSPGQSGNEQFF. CDR3 coding DNA: TGTGCCAGCAGTCCTGGACAGTCAGGCAATGAGCAGTTCTTC. The J gene is TRBJ2-1, the V gene TRBV7-3; D possibly corresponds to TRBD1 (6 bases). Trimming cost V 6 bases and J 6 bases, with 15 bases left between them. Germline V CDR1 and CDR2: SGHTA, FQGTGA. The CDR3 is made up of 14 amino acids.

Only a few counts were recorded for this clonotype. The chain links TRBV20-1 to TRBJ2-5; D not resolved. CDR1 DFQATT and CDR2 SNEGSKA come from the germline V gene (reference sequence). V lost 6 bases and J lost 1, with 12 bases in between. The length of the CDR3 is 13 residues. The CDR3 region is CSALLVAQETQYF. DNA for the CDR3: TGCAGTGCCCTCCTAGTCGCCCAAGAGACCCAGTACTTC.

This clonotype was detected only a few times. The chain links TRBV6-1 to TRBJ1-4; TRBD1 might be the D (5 bases). Trimming shortened V by 6 bases and J by 8 bases, and 16 bases separated the two germline ends. CDR1 and CDR2 (germline): MNHNS, SASEGT. The CDR3 is 14 amino acids. The CDR3 coding sequence is TGTGCCAGCAGCTCCCCCAGGGTTAGGGAAAAACTGTTTTTT. It encodes CASSSPRVREKLFF.

V gene TRBV20-1 combines with J gene TRBJ2-3, with D tentatively TRBD2 (5 bases). Germline V CDR1 and CDR2: DFQATT, SNEGSKA (reference sequence). The CDR3 runs to 13 residues. Trimming shortened V by 6 bases and J by 3 bases, and 13 bases separated the two germline ends. CDR3 coding DNA: TGCAGTGCCGCTGGGGAGCGGACAGATACGCAGTATTTT. It encodes CSAAGERTDTQYF.